This entry is about one T cell receptor (beta chain). The data were obtained in a study of blood T cell repertoires in COVID-19. Study details: From the United States, Italy and Spain came samples of acute and convalescent COVID-19.

The V and J ends lost 2 bases and 5 bases, in that order; junction bases with no gene match: 11. Germline V gives CDR1 MDHEN, CDR2 SYDVKM. The CDR3 runs to 17 residues. The repertoire was sequenced with immunoSEQ multiplex PCR; TCRdb's copy has only in-frame clones and lacks some. This sample has around 140,000 clones, with around 87% found just once. The sample was PBMCs or T cells enriched from blood (not recorded which). This TCR was sampled from a woman in her forties who had been exposed to COVID-19. The V call is TRBV28, the J call TRBJ2-5, with 10 bases aligning to TRBD2. This CDR3 is CASSLRLAGAYFETQYF. In nucleotides, the CDR3 is TGTGCCAGCAGTTTAAGGCTAGCGGGAGCGTATTTCGAGACCCAGTACTTC.